This T cell receptor beta chain stems from a study of blood T cell repertoires in COVID-19. Study as a whole: Both acute and convalescent COVID-19 samples were obtained from the United States, Italy and Spain. From T cells, B-cell-depleted T cells, or PBMCs came the material, which was cDNA or gDNA.

In the original analysis: The authors estimated nucleated cell counts from reference gene primer amplification. Clones were read by immunoSEQ multiplex PCR, and TCRdb kept only the in-frame ones, dropping some. V, J and clone size are taken as reported in that table, and D and trimming were inferred from the DNA itself. The data show over 120,000 clones, 80% seen once. The length of the CDR3 is 14 residues. Trimming cost V 4 bases and J 1 base, with 10 bases left between them. Sequencing was done on a sample of peripheral blood. This clonotype was obtained from a man in his sixties or seventies who had recovered from COVID-19. The V gene is TRBV23-1, the J gene TRBJ1-1; D is uncertain. TRBV23-1 is marked as an open reading frame, function uncertain. CDR3 nucleotide sequence: TGCGCCAGCAGTCCTCCGGGAAAGAACACTGAAGCTTTCTTT. This sequence encodes CASSPPGKNTEAFF.